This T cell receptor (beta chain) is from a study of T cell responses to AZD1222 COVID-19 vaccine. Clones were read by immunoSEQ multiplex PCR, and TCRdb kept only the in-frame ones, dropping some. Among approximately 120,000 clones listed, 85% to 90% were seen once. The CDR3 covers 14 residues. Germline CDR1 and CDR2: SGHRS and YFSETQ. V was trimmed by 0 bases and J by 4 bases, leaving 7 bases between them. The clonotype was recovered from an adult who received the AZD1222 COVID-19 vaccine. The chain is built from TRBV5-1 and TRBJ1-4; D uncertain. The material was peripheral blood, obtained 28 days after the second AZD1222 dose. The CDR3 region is CASSLADGNEKLFF. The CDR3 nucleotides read TGCGCCAGCAGCTTGGCGGACGGTAATGAAAAACTGTTTTTT.